This TCR beta chain was retrieved from a study of control samples from healthy donors and cancer patients. V lost 3 bases, J lost 4 bases, and 4 bases lay in between. This CDR3 comprises 11 residues. Germline V CDR1 and CDR2: SGHDT, YYEEEE. The protocol was immunoSEQ multiplex PCR, while the TCRdb copy is restricted to in-frame clones and leaves out a portion. In the table there are some 130,000 clones, roughly 92% of which are singletons. The rearrangement joins TRBV5-6 to TRBJ2-5, with D unresolved. Material for sequencing was blood. The clonotype was recovered from a man between 18 and 29 years old in good health. The CDR3 reads CASSSRETQYF. The CDR3 DNA is TGTGCCAGCAGCTCCAGAGAGACCCAGTACTTC. Full variable domain (rest looked up from reference TRBV5-6 and TRBJ2-5): DAGVTQSPTHLIKTRGQQVTLRCSPKSGHDTVSWYQQALGQGPQFIFQYYEEEERQRGNFPDRFSGHQFPNYSSELNVNALLLGDSALYLCASSSRETQYFGPGTRLLVL.